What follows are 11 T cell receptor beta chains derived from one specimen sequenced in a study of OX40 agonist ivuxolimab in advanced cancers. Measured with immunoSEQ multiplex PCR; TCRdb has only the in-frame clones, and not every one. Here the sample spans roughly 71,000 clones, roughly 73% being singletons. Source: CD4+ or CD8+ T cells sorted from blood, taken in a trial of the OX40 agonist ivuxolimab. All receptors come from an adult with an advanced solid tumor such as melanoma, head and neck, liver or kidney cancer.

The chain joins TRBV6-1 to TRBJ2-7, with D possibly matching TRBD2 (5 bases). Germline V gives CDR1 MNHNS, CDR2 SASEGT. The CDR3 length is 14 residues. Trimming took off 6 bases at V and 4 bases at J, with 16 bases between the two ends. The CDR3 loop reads CASSVGPGLYEQYF. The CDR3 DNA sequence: TGTGCCAGCAGCGTGGGTCCGGGATTATACGAGCAGTACTTC.

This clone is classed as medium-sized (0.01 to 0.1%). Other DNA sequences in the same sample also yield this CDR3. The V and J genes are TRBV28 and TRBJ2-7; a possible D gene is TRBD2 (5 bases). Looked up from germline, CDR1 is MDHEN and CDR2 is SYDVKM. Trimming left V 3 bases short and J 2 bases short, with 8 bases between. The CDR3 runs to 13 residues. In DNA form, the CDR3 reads TGTGCCAGCAGTTTCGGAGGCACCTACGAGCAGTACTTC. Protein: CASSFGGTYEQYF.

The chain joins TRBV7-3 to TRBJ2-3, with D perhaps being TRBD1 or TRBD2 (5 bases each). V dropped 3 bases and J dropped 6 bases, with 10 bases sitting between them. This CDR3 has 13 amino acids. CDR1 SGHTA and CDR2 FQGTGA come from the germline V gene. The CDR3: CASSFIWGDTQYF. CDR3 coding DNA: TGTGCCAGCAGCTTCATTTGGGGGGATACGCAGTATTTT.

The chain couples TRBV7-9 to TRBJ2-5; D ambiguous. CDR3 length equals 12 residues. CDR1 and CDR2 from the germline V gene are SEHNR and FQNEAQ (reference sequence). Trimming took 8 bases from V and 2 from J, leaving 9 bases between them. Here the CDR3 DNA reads TGTGCCAGCGGGGTATCTCAAGAGACCCAGTACTTC. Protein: CASGVSQETQYF.

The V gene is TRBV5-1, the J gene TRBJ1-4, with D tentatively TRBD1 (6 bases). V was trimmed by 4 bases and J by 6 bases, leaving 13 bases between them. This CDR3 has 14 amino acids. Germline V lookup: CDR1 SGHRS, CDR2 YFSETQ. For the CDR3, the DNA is TGCGCCAGCAGCACAGGGTCGGTGGATGAAAAACTGTTTTTT. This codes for CASSTGSVDEKLFF.

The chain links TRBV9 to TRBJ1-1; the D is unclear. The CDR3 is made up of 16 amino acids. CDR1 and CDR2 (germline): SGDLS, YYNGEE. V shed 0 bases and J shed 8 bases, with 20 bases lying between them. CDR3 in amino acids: CASSVGLGYRQSEAFF. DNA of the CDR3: TGTGCCAGCAGCGTAGGTCTAGGCTATCGGCAGAGCGAAGCTTTCTTT.

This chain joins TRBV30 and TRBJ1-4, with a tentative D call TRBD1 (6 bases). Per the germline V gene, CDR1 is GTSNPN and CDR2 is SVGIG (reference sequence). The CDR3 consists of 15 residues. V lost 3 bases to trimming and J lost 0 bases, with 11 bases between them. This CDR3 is CAWSRGIATNEKLFF. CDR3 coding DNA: TGTGCCTGGAGCAGGGGCATTGCAACTAATGAAAAACTGTTTTTT.

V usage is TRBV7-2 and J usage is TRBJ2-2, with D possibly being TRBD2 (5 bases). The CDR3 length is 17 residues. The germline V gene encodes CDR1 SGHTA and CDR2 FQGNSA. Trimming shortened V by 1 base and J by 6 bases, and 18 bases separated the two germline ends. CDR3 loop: CASSLVGNSDKPGELFF. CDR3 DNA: TGTGCCAGCAGCTTAGTAGGGAATAGCGATAAACCCGGGGAGCTGTTTTTT. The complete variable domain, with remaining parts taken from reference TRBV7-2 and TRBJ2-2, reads GAGVSQSPSNKVTEKGKDVELRCDPISGHTALYWYRQSLGQGLEFLIYFQGNSAPDKSGLPSDRFSAERTGGSVSTLTIQRTQQEDSAVYLCASSLVGNSDKPGELFFGEGSRLTVL.

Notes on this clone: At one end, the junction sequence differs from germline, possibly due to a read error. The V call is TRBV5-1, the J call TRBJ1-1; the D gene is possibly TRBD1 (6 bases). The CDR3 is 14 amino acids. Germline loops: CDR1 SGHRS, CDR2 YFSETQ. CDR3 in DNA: TGCGCCAGCAGGTTGGACAGCTTGAACACTGAAGCTTTCTTT. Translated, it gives CASRLDSLNTEAFF.

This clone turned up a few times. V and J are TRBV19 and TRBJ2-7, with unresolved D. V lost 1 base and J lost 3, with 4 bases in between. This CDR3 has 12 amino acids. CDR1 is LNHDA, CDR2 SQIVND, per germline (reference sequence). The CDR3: CASSIVGYEQYF. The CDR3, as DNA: TGTGCCAGTAGTATAGTCGGCTACGAGCAGTACTTC.

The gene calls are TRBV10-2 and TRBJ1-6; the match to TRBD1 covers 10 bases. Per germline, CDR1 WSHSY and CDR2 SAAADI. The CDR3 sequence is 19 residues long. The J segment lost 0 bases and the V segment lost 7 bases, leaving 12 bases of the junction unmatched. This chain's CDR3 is CASKRYDRTGGSYNSPLHF. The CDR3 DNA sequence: TGCGCCAGCAAAAGATACGATAGGACAGGGGGCTCCTATAATTCACCCCTCCACTTT.